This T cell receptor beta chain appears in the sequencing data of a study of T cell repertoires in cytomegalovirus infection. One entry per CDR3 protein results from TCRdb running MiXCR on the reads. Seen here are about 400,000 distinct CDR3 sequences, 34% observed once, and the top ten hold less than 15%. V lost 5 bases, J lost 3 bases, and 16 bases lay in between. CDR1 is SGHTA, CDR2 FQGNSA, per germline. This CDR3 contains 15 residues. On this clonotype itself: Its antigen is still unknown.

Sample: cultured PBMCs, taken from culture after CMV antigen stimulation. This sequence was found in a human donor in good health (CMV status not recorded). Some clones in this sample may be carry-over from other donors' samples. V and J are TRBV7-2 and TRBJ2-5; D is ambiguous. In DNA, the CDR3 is TGTGCCAGCAGCCCCGCACCCCAGCGAGAAGAGACCCAGTACTTC. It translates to CASSPAPQREETQYF. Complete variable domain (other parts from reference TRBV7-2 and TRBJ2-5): GAGVSQSPSNKVTEKGKDVELRCDPISGHTALYWYRQSLGQGLEFLIYFQGNSAPDKSGLPSDRFSAERTGGSVSTLTIQRTQQEDSAVYLCASSPAPQREETQYFGPGTRLLVL.